This TCR beta chain was identified during a study of PD-1 blockade in classical Hodgkin lymphoma. Study findings and constraints: No one has yet defined what causes the repertoire differences, which may be disease activity or prior therapy. At baseline, newly diagnosed patients reportedly showed less TCR diversity than healthy donors.

As to time point: newly diagnosed, previously untreated cHL patient sample. From thawed PBMCs, CD4+ T cells were purified using magnetic negative selection. Data came from immunoSEQ multiplex PCR; TCRdb stores just in-frame clones and leaves some out. The table includes 20,000 to 30,000 clones, more than 80% detected once. V lost 0 bases and J 1 base, leaving 5 bases between the germline ends. Germline values: CDR1 KGHSH, CDR2 LQKENI. This CDR3 has 14 residues. A remark on this clone: The antigen is undetermined.

This TCR was sampled from a human donor with classical Hodgkin lymphoma. This chain joins TRBV18 and TRBJ2-3; no reliable D call. The sequencing sample was made of CD4+ T cells from blood. The CDR3 sequence is CASSPPFGTDTQYF. In DNA, the CDR3 is TGTGCCAGCTCACCACCCTTTGGCACAGATACGCAGTATTTT.